These 5 T cell receptor beta chains originate from one sample sequenced in a study of cytomegalovirus exposure and HLA in healthy donors. Primers for the PCR totalled 60 Vbeta and 13 Jbeta. Assay: immunoSEQ multiplex PCR; the TCRdb copy retains only in-frame clones and omits some. The sample contains around 200,000 clones, about 83% of which appear only once. The sequencing sample was made of PBMCs. The receptor source for this set is a girl between 10 and 17 years old in good health and CMV-seronegative.

The chain combines TRBV9 with TRBJ1-2; 7 bases are a match to TRBD1. In germline, CDR1 is SGDLS, CDR2 YYNGEE. V was clipped by 3 bases and J by 6 bases; unmatched bases: 2. The length of the CDR3 is 12 residues. The CDR3 loop is CASSGTGHGYTF. CDR3 nucleotides: TGTGCCAGCAGCGGGACAGGTCATGGCTACACCTTC.

The chain employs TRBV19 and TRBJ2-7; 7 nucleotides line up with TRBD2. This CDR3 is built from 13 residues. CDR1 and CDR2 (germline): LNHDA, SQIVND (reference sequence). The ends lost 9 bases at V and 0 bases at J; junction bases unmatched: 5. The CDR3 bases are TGTGCCAGCCAGGGAGGGAGCTCCTACGAGCAGTACTTC. Its protein product is CASQGGSSYEQYF.

This chain joins TRBV9 and TRBJ2-3; D uncertain. Looked up from germline, CDR1 is SGDLS and CDR2 is YYNGEE. Trimming stripped 1 base from V and 1 base from J, with 4 bases between. CDR3 length: 13 residues. The DNA for the CDR3 is TGTGCCAGCAGCGTATATGGCACAGATACGCAGTATTTT. Translation gives CASSVYGTDTQYF. Supplemented by reference TRBV9 and TRBJ2-3, the full variable domain reads DSGVTQTPKHLITATGQRVTLRCSPRSGDLSVYWYQQSLDQGLQFLIQYYNGEERAKGNILERFSAQQFPDLHSELNLSSLELGDSALYFCASSVYGTDTQYFGPGTRLTVL.

This clone was counted between two and nine times. The chain has TRBV4-2 and TRBJ2-7; TRBD1 is a possible D gene (5 bases). V was pared by 4 bases and J by 2 bases, with 12 bases between. The CDR3 runs to 14 residues. From germline, CDR1 is LGHNA and CDR2 YNFKEQ. Here the CDR3 reads CASSPAQGTYEQYF. Here the CDR3 DNA reads TGTGCCAGCAGCCCCGCCCAGGGAACCTACGAGCAGTACTTC.

This clone turned up a few times. This sequence joins TRBV30 and TRBJ2-7, with D maybe TRBD1 (6 bases). Trimming stripped 3 bases from V and 3 bases from J, with 27 bases between. The CDR3 is 18 residues long. Germline V gives CDR1 GTSNPN, CDR2 SVGIG (reference sequence). As DNA, the CDR3 is TGTGCCTGGAGCAAAAGTCGGACAGCACTTTCCCCCGACTACGAGCAGTACTTC. This gives the protein CAWSKSRTALSPDYEQYF.